Presented here are 20 T cell receptor beta chains from one specimen sequenced in a study of blood T cell repertoires in COVID-19 (TCRdb year 2020). The method behind the library was the immunoSEQ multiplex PCR assay. The table comes from immuneACCESS by way of TCRdb, which keeps in-frame sequences with V and J called. Part of the clones is missing from these tables; in studies checked, under half for an unresolved V gene and the rest for unknown reasons. The sample has 200,000 to 250,000 clones on record, 88% of them singletons. Of the sample, roughly 2.5% falls within the top ten clones. The sample taken for sequencing was peripheral blood. All receptors come from a woman aged 55-70 years with acute or convalescent COVID-19.

CDR3 loop: CASSLGGSTTGELFF. The CDR3 DNA reads as TGTGCCAGCAGCTTGGGCGGGAGTACCACCGGGGAGCTGTTTTTT. This rearrangement joins TRBV7-2 to TRBJ2-2; 7 positions match TRBD2. This CDR3 has 15 residues. V was pared by 3 bases and J by 4 bases, with 5 bases of the junction left unmatched. The germline V gene encodes CDR1 SGHTA and CDR2 FQGNSA.

This clone was recorded only once. The chain uses TRBV6-5 and TRBJ2-7, with TRBD2 matching 12 bases. The CDR3 covers 14 residues. The V gene's germline CDR1 is MNHEY and CDR2 SVGAGI. The V gene end was trimmed by 6 bases and the J gene end by 7 bases; junction bases not matched to a gene: 7. The CDR3 region has the DNA TGTGCCAGCAGAGCTAGCGGGGGGGAACAGGAGCAGTACTTC. Protein: CASRASGGEQEQYF.

The chain carries TRBV28 and TRBJ2-1; 8 nucleotides agree with TRBD1. The CDR3 has 11 residues. Germline V CDR1 and CDR2: MDHEN, SYDVKM. V was pared by 5 bases and J by 10 bases, with 1 base of the junction left unmatched. The chain's CDR3 is CASSRTGEQFF. The CDR3 DNA follows: TGTGCCAGCAGTAGGACAGGGGAGCAGTTCTTC.

The chain combines TRBV30 with TRBJ1-2; 7 bases match TRBD1. V gave up 0 bases and J gave up 2 bases; unmatched junction bases: 6. Germline assignment: CDR1 GTSNPN and CDR2 SVGIG (reference sequence). The CDR3 loop spans 15 amino acids. The CDR3 DNA follows: TGTGCCTGGAGTGTCGGACAGGCTCTAAACTATGGCTACACCTTC. Translation gives CAWSVGQALNYGYTF.

V gene TRBV7-9 combines with J gene TRBJ2-4; 7 bases align to TRBD1. The CDR3 has 15 amino acids. V dropped 5 bases and J dropped 3; count of bases not matched to a gene: 7. CDR1 SEHNR and CDR2 FQNEAQ come from the germline V gene (reference sequence). The CDR3 DNA follows: TGTGCCAGCAGCCACCCGGGGACAGACAAAAACATTCAGTACTTC. Translation gives CASSHPGTDKNIQYF. Based on the CDR3 plus reference TRBV7-9 and TRBJ2-4, the full variable domain is DTGVSQNPRHKITKRGQNVTFRCDPISEHNRLYWYRQTLGQGPEFLTYFQNEAQLEKSRLLSDRFSAERPKGSFSTLEIQRTEQGDSAMYLCASSHPGTDKNIQYFGAGTRLSVL.

V and J are TRBV20-1 and TRBJ2-7, with D hard to call. From germline, CDR1 is DFQATT and CDR2 SNEGSKA (reference sequence). V gave up 6 bases and J gave up 0 bases, with 6 bases separating them. CDR3 length: 11 amino acids. The CDR3 coding sequence is TGCAGTGCCCTGAGCTCCTACGAGCAGTACTTC. It specifies CSALSSYEQYF.

This clone was seen repeatedly, ten times or more. This chain connects TRBV18 to TRBJ1-2, with a weak D call TRBD1 (6 bases). Trimming took 5 bases from V and 4 from J, leaving 14 bases between them. The CDR3 runs 14 residues. Germline values: CDR1 KGHSH, CDR2 LQKENI. This CDR3 is CASSESTGSYGYTF. Written as DNA, the CDR3 is TGTGCCAGCTCAGAATCGACAGGAAGCTATGGCTACACCTTC.

The chain joins TRBV27 to TRBJ1-2, with D possibly matching TRBD1 (5 bases). The germline gives CDR1 MNHEY, CDR2 SMNVEV (reference sequence). V lost 3 bases and J lost 8, with 13 bases in between. The CDR3 is made up of 13 amino acids. Here the CDR3 DNA reads TGTGCCAGCAGTTTGGGGCAGGGTAGCGGCTACACCTTC. It encodes CASSLGQGSGYTF.

V gene TRBV2 combines with J gene TRBJ1-1, with 7 bases fitting TRBD1. Germline V gives CDR1 SNHLY, CDR2 FYNNEI. The length of the CDR3 is 14 residues. V shed 5 bases, J shed 4 bases, and the junction held 7 bases outside the gene matches. CDR3 region: CASSKQGQGTEAFF. CDR3 nucleotides: TGTGCCAGCAGTAAACAGGGGCAGGGCACTGAAGCTTTCTTT. The whole variable domain, remainder taken from reference TRBV2 and TRBJ1-1, is EPEVTQTPSHQVTQMGQEVILRCVPISNHLYFYWYRQILGQKVEFLVSFYNNEISEKSEIFDDQFSVERPDGSNFTLKIRSTKLEDSAMYFCASSKQGQGTEAFFGQGTRLTVV.

V gene TRBV5-1 combines with J gene TRBJ1-1, with D possibly being TRBD1 (5 bases). The CDR3 is 14 residues long. Germline CDR1 is SGHRS and CDR2 is YFSETQ. With 0 bases removed from V and 1 base from J, the gap between germline ends came to 7 bases. CDR3 protein: CASSLAQGNTEAFF. CDR3 DNA: TGCGCCAGCAGCTTGGCCCAGGGGAACACTGAAGCTTTCTTT.

This clone is a singleton in its sample. This sequence joins TRBV5-1 and TRBJ1-3; 7 nucleotides line up with TRBD1. Germline V gene lookup returns CDR1 SGHRS and CDR2 YFSETQ. This CDR3 spans 14 amino acids. Trimming took 5 bases from V and 2 from J; bases not matched to a gene: 4. CDR3 nucleotides: TGCGCCAGCAGACTCGACAGGGCTGGAAACACCATATATTTT. It encodes CASRLDRAGNTIYF.

The chain uses TRBV28 and TRBJ1-2; the D gene is possibly TRBD1 (6 bases). The CDR3 covers 18 residues. Germline loops: CDR1 MDHEN, CDR2 SYDVKM. V lost 3 bases to trimming and J lost 6 bases, with 26 bases between them. The CDR3 region has the DNA TGTGCCAGCAGTTTTTGGGAGAATACACCGGGACATCAAGATGGCTACACCTTC. It is translated as CASSFWENTPGHQDGYTF.

The chain is built from TRBV27 and TRBJ2-4, with 8 bases matching TRBD2. Germline CDR1 is MNHEY and CDR2 is SMNVEV (reference sequence). The CDR3 has 18 amino acids. With V trimmed by 5 bases and J by 1 base, 13 bases remained unmatched. The CDR3 protein is CASSTLRAGGAAKNIQYF. CDR3 nucleotide sequence: TGTGCCAGCAGTACTCTCCGGGCGGGAGGTGCCGCCAAAAACATTCAGTACTTC.

V and J are TRBV19 and TRBJ2-6; D is unclear. This CDR3 is built from 15 residues. The germline V and J ends were trimmed by 3 bases and 0 bases, with 6 bases remaining between them. The germline V gene has CDR1 LNHDA and CDR2 SQIVND (reference sequence). CDR3 DNA: TGTGCCAGTAGTATTTTGAGCTCTGGGGCCAACGTCCTGACTTTC. Protein product: CASSILSSGANVLTF.

The chain combines TRBV24-1 with TRBJ2-1, with TRBD2 as a possible D gene (6 bases). The V end was cut by 5 bases, the J end by 8 bases, with 12 bases between. The CDR3 has 13 amino acids. CDR1 is KGHDR and CDR2 is SFDVKD in the germline V gene. CDR3 DNA sequence: TGTGCCACCAGTGCCCCTCCTAGCGATGAGCAGTTCTTC. It is translated as CATSAPPSDEQFF.

The gene calls are TRBV19 and TRBJ2-7, with TRBD1 matching over 7 bases. The CDR3 spans 18 residues. CDR1 LNHDA and CDR2 SQIVND come from the germline V gene (reference sequence). The J segment lost 0 bases and the V segment lost 3 bases, leaving 14 bases of the junction unmatched. As DNA, the CDR3 is TGTGCCAGTAGTATGGATGACAGGGCTTATGGGGGCTCCTACGAGCAGTACTTC. Protein sequence: CASSMDDRAYGGSYEQYF.

This clone was seen a single time. The chain is built from TRBV6-6 and TRBJ2-5, with TRBD2 matching over 16 bases. V shed 6 bases and J 4 bases; nucleotides not matched to a gene: 14. The CDR3 is made up of 19 amino acids. Germline V gives CDR1 MNHNY, CDR2 SVGAGI (reference sequence). The CDR3 nucleotides read TGTGCCAGCAGCTCTCCACTTGGGACTAGCGGGAGGGCCACAGAGACCCAGTACTTC. Its protein product is CASSSPLGTSGRATETQYF.

The chain has TRBV7-6 and TRBJ1-5; TRBD1 matches at 7 bases. Losses at the gene ends were 5 bases for V and 6 bases for J; bases not matched to a gene: 7. CDR3 length equals 14 residues. Germline-derived CDR1 and CDR2 are SGHVS and FNYEAQ. CDR3 region: CASSTTGYRQPQHF. The DNA of the CDR3 is TGTGCCAGCAGCACGACAGGGTATCGTCAGCCCCAGCATTTT.

The chain recombines TRBV18 with TRBJ2-7; 7 bases match TRBD1. The junction had 5 bases not matched to a gene; V was cut back by 3 bases and J by 0 bases. The CDR3 spans 15 residues. The V gene's germline CDR1 is KGHSH and CDR2 LQKENI. The CDR3 sequence is CASSPRGQDSYEQYF. The DNA of the CDR3 is TGTGCCAGCTCACCCCGCGGACAGGACTCCTACGAGCAGTACTTC.

This clone was counted a single time. The rearrangement uses TRBV6-6 and TRBJ2-7; TRBD1 agrees at 9 bases. V trimming: 6 bases; J trimming: 5 bases; junction bases outside the gene matches: 11. The CDR3 spans 15 residues. Germline V lookup: CDR1 MNHNY, CDR2 SVGAGI (reference sequence). CDR3 amino acids: CASSPTRDRVDEQYF. CDR3 nucleotides: TGTGCCAGCAGCCCTACTCGGGACAGGGTTGACGAGCAGTACTTC.